This TCR beta chain is from a study of T cell responses to AZD1222 COVID-19 vaccine. Study context: Researchers grouped second doses given at about 4 or about 12 weeks into one pool. Study observations and caveats: The sample set comprised mostly white British donors with more females, and clonal diversity was possibly underestimated. Spike-specific TCR breadth and depth grew following two AZD1222 doses.

Libraries were prepared by immunoSEQ multiplex PCR; TCRdb keeps only in-frame clonotypes and omits some of them. The sample has approximately 180,000 clones, 85% to 90% seen once. In its sample, this clone was seen once. Antigen specificity is unknown. From germline, CDR1 is SGHTA and CDR2 FQGNSA. Unmatched junction bases numbered 11, after V lost 4 bases and J lost 4 bases. The CDR3 totals 16 residues. This TCR derives from an adult in good health. The sequencing here drew on peripheral blood, taken on day 0 of AZD1222 vaccination. The rearrangement uses TRBV7-2 and TRBJ1-1; TRBD1 aligns across 8 bases. The CDR3 nucleotides read TGTGCCAGCAGCTCCGGGACAGGTCGGTACGGCACTGAAGCTTTCTTT. The encoded protein is CASSSGTGRYGTEAFF.